The clone carrying this T cell receptor (beta chain) has just one count. Per the study methods: Reference gene primer amplification gave nucleated cell count estimates. The repertoire was sequenced with immunoSEQ multiplex PCR; TCRdb's copy has only in-frame clones and lacks some. The V and J calls and the clone size are those of that table, but D and trimming were determined from the DNA. In the table there are more than 150,000 clones, around 84% of which are singletons. Trimming took 3 bases from V and 7 from J, leaving 13 bases between them. CDR3 size: 15 residues. Germline CDR1 reads MNHNY; CDR2 reads SVGAGI (reference sequence). These data belong to a study of blood T cell repertoires in COVID-19. Study information: The United States, Italy and Spain were the sources of the acute and convalescent COVID-19 samples. T cells, B-cell-depleted T cells, or PBMCs supplied cDNA or gDNA.

The sequence came from a young man with active or convalescent COVID-19. Sequenced sample: peripheral blood. The chain links TRBV6-6 to TRBJ1-6; weak D call: TRBD1 (5 bases). CDR3 region: CASSYEGGDNSPLHF. The CDR3 DNA sequence: TGTGCCAGCAGTTATGAGGGAGGGGACAATTCACCCCTCCACTTT.